A single sample gave rise to the 30 T cell receptor beta chains below, sequenced in a study of shared clonotypes between healthy human individuals. The assay was immunoSEQ multiplex PCR, and TCRdb's table has in-frame clones only and misses some. The data contain about 2.5 million clones, less than 95% of them singletons. Sequences were obtained from naive CD4+ T cells from PBMCs. Regarding subset: CD45RA+ positively selected. The receptor set was obtained from a man younger than 30 in good health. Some clones in this sample may be carry-over from other donors' samples.

This chain joins TRBV18 and TRBJ2-4; D possibly corresponds to TRBD2 (7 bases). The V end was cut by 3 bases, the J end by 2 bases, with 17 bases between. This CDR3 has 17 residues. Germline CDR1 and CDR2: KGHSH and LQKENI. The CDR3 coding sequence is TGTGCCAGCTCACCCGGTGGGGGGGGCTCAACCAAAAACATTCAGTACTTC. Its translation is CASSPGGGGSTKNIQYF. Drawing the rest from reference TRBV18 and TRBJ2-4, the complete variable domain is NAGVMQNPRHLVRRRGQEARLRCSPMKGHSHVYWYRQLPEEGLKFMVYLQKENIIDESGMPKERFSAEFPKEGPSILRIQQVVRGDSAAYFCASSPGGGGSTKNIQYFGAGTRLSVL.

The V and J genes are TRBV28 and TRBJ1-3; 7 positions agree with TRBD1. Per germline, CDR1 MDHEN and CDR2 SYDVKM. This CDR3 spans 16 amino acids. Trimming at V came to 4 bases and at J to 0 bases, leaving 6 bases not matched to a gene. The CDR3 spells CASSSPGTVSGNTIYF. For the CDR3, the DNA is TGTGCCAGCAGTTCGCCCGGGACAGTCTCTGGAAACACCATATATTTT.

The J gene is TRBJ2-7, the V gene TRBV7-9, with 10 bases that match TRBD1. The CDR3 length is 14 residues. The germline CDR1 and CDR2 sequences are SEHNR and FQNEAQ (reference sequence). V was clipped by 5 bases and J by 5 bases; unmatched bases: 6. CDR3 amino acids: CASSPTGGFDEQYF. The CDR3 DNA follows: TGTGCCAGCAGCCCGACAGGGGGCTTCGACGAGCAGTACTTC.

CDR3 sequence reads: CASSAQGPAHEQYF. The CDR3 bases are TGTGCCAGCAGCGCCCAGGGCCCAGCCCACGAGCAGTACTTC. V and J are TRBV9 and TRBJ2-7; possible D gene TRBD1, 5 bases. V dropped 3 bases and J dropped 5 bases, with 15 bases sitting between them. The CDR3 is 14 residues long. Per the germline V gene, CDR1 is SGDLS and CDR2 is YYNGEE.

The chain carries TRBV27 and TRBJ1-1; the match to TRBD1 covers 7 bases. Germline trimming cut 8 bases from V and 5 bases from J; bases unmatched to any gene: 8. This CDR3 spans 13 amino acids. Germline CDR1 is MNHEY and CDR2 is SMNVEV (reference sequence). The CDR3 coding sequence is TGTGCCAGCGGGGTGGCAGGGGGTACTGAAGCTTTCTTT. Its translation is CASGVAGGTEAFF.

This chain connects TRBV7-2 to TRBJ2-3; 8 nucleotides agree with TRBD2. The V gene end was trimmed by 7 bases and the J gene end by 3 bases; junction bases not matched to a gene: 9. Germline values: CDR1 SGHTA, CDR2 FQGNSA. The CDR3 extends over 15 amino acids. CDR3 DNA sequence: TGTGCCAGCAAGTTAAGCGGGAGTGGGACAGATACGCAGTATTTT. It codes for CASKLSGSGTDTQYF.

The chain uses TRBV11-3 and TRBJ2-7; D not certain. Trimming shortened V by 0 bases and J by 2 bases, and 5 bases separated the two germline ends. The CDR3 runs 13 residues. The germline CDR1 and CDR2 sequences are SGHNT and YENEEA. CDR3 in amino acids: CASSLEPTYEQYF. DNA for the CDR3: TGTGCCAGCAGCTTAGAACCCACCTACGAGCAGTACTTC.

The chain is built from TRBV28 and TRBJ2-5; D may be TRBD1 or TRBD2 (5 bases each). CDR1 and CDR2 (germline): MDHEN, SYDVKM. This CDR3 region has 14 residues. Trimming stripped 5 bases from V and 5 bases from J, with 15 bases between. The chain's CDR3 is CASSTTGTGETQYF. CDR3 DNA: TGTGCCAGCAGTACTACCGGGACGGGGGAGACCCAGTACTTC. The full variable domain, its missing parts supplied by reference TRBV28 and TRBJ2-5, is DVKVTQSSRYLVKRTGEKVFLECVQDMDHENMFWYRQDPGLGLRLIYFSYDVKMKEKGDIPEGYSVSREKKERFSLILESASTNQTSMYLCASSTTGTGETQYFGPGTRLLVL.

This chain joins TRBV18 and TRBJ2-5; D not resolved. Trimming removed 3 bases at V and 5 bases at J, with 10 bases between. This CDR3 spans 13 amino acids. The V gene's germline CDR1 is KGHSH and CDR2 LQKENI. The chain's CDR3 is CASSPRTKETQYF. The CDR3 DNA reads as TGTGCCAGCTCACCTCGCACGAAGGAGACCCAGTACTTC.

The rearrangement links TRBV5-1 to TRBJ1-1; 11 bases match TRBD1. CDR1 SGHRS and CDR2 YFSETQ come from the germline V gene. The CDR3 is 12 residues long. V dropped 4 bases and J dropped 9; count of bases not matched to a gene: 2. Written as DNA, the CDR3 is TGCGCCAGCAGCGCGGACAGGGGGCAAGCTTTCTTT. Translation gives CASSADRGQAFF.

The genes are TRBV28 and TRBJ2-5; TRBD1 is a possible D gene (5 bases). The CDR3 has 15 amino acids. Germline V CDR1 and CDR2: MDHEN, SYDVKM. Trimming removed 5 bases at V and 1 base at J, with 14 bases between. For the CDR3, the DNA is TGTGCCAGCAGTCAATATAGACAGTTCCAAGAGACCCAGTACTTC. Protein product: CASSQYRQFQETQYF. The whole variable domain, filled in from reference TRBV28 and TRBJ2-5, reads DVKVTQSSRYLVKRTGEKVFLECVQDMDHENMFWYRQDPGLGLRLIYFSYDVKMKEKGDIPEGYSVSREKKERFSLILESASTNQTSMYLCASSQYRQFQETQYFGPGTRLLVL.

J is TRBJ1-4 and V is TRBV28; D possibly corresponds to TRBD1 (6 bases). Trimming pared 6 bases from V and 7 bases from J, leaving 15 bases between. The length of the CDR3 is 14 residues. Per the germline V gene, CDR1 is MDHEN and CDR2 is SYDVKM. Here the CDR3 reads CASSLYREGEKLFF. The CDR3 DNA follows: TGTGCCAGCAGCCTATACAGGGAGGGTGAAAAACTGTTTTTT.

The count of this clone is one. V usage is TRBV28 and J usage is TRBJ2-2; D not resolved. Per germline, CDR1 MDHEN and CDR2 SYDVKM. Trimming shortened V by 2 bases and J by 1 base, and 17 bases separated the two germline ends. The CDR3 covers 18 residues. The CDR3 loop reads CASSLARQPALNTGELFF. In nucleotides, the CDR3 is TGTGCCAGCAGTTTAGCTAGACAACCCGCGTTGAACACCGGGGAGCTGTTTTTT.

V usage is TRBV28 and J usage is TRBJ1-4; possibly TRBD1 for D (5 bases). This CDR3 is 15 amino acids long. Trimming left V 7 bases short and J 5 bases short, with 17 bases between. CDR1 and CDR2 (germline): MDHEN, SYDVKM. The CDR3 region has the DNA TGTGCCAGCATGGTCCAGGGACTAGGGAATGAAAAACTGTTTTTT. It translates to CASMVQGLGNEKLFF.

The rearrangement links TRBV19 to TRBJ1-2; D uncertain. The CDR3 sequence is 16 residues long. Per germline, CDR1 LNHDA and CDR2 SQIVND (reference sequence). V was cut by 1 base and J by 2 bases, with 14 bases left in between. CDR3 loop: CASSIGSSAVNYGYTF. DNA of the CDR3: TGTGCCAGTAGTATAGGGAGCTCAGCCGTAAACTATGGCTACACCTTC.

The V gene is TRBV9, the J gene TRBJ1-3; TRBD1 might be the D (5 bases). This CDR3 has 16 amino acids. Trimming shortened V by 0 bases and J by 4 bases, and 14 bases separated the two germline ends. Germline V gives CDR1 SGDLS, CDR2 YYNGEE. The CDR3 loop reads CASSVGAGLSGNTIYF. The CDR3 DNA sequence: TGTGCCAGCAGCGTAGGGGCAGGGTTAAGCGGAAACACCATATATTTT. The entire variable domain, with the rest obtained from reference TRBV9 and TRBJ1-3, is as follows: DSGVTQTPKHLITATGQRVTLRCSPRSGDLSVYWYQQSLDQGLQFLIQYYNGEERAKGNILERFSAQQFPDLHSELNLSSLELGDSALYFCASSVGAGLSGNTIYFGEGSWLTVV.

This sequence joins TRBV6-5 and TRBJ2-7; a possible D gene is TRBD2 (7 bases). Germline lookup yields CDR1 MNHEY and CDR2 SVGAGI. This CDR3 has 13 amino acids. Deletions cut 10 bases from V and 6 bases from J, with 19 bases between. CDR3 sequence (DNA): TGTGCCACTGCTAAGGGGGGGACTCTCGAGCAGTACTTC. It encodes CATAKGGTLEQYF.

Comment on this clone: Distinct nucleotide sequences in the sample also encode this CDR3. The chain employs TRBV27 and TRBJ2-2; D is undetermined. Germline CDR1 MNHEY, CDR2 SMNVEV (reference sequence). The CDR3 has 13 amino acids. V lost 4 bases and J lost 4, with 7 bases in between. CDR3 sequence: CASSYRTTGELFF. The CDR3, as DNA: TGTGCCAGCAGTTACCGGACCACCGGGGAGCTGTTTTTT.

The chain links TRBV19 to TRBJ2-7, with D maybe TRBD2 (6 bases). Germline CDR1 is LNHDA and CDR2 is SQIVND (reference sequence). The V end was cut by 4 bases, the J end by 2 bases, with 27 bases between. CDR3 length: 19 amino acids. As DNA, the CDR3 is TGTGCCAGTAGTACATCATATATCACCGGGACTCCACTAGCCTACGAGCAGTACTTC. Encoded protein: CASSTSYITGTPLAYEQYF.

V usage is TRBV11-3 and J usage is TRBJ2-3, with D unclear. V lost 4 bases, J lost 7 bases, and 9 bases lay in between. Germline V CDR1 and CDR2: SGHNT, YENEEA. The CDR3 extends over 12 amino acids. The chain's CDR3 is CASSSSGNTQYF. In nucleotides, the CDR3 is TGTGCCAGCAGCTCGTCAGGAAATACGCAGTATTTT.

This clone is a singleton in its sample. The chain links TRBV1 to TRBJ2-1; the table's D gene call, TRBD2, was not cross checked with the DNA. TRBV1 is deemed a pseudogene. CDR3 length equals 15 residues. CDR3 DNA sequence: TGCACCAGCAGCCAAGATAGGGAGGGAGGCCATGAGCAGTTCTTC. This encodes CTSSQDREGGHEQFF.

This clone was found once. The CDR3 loop reads CAWSATTNEKLFF. The CDR3 DNA reads TGTGCCTGGTCGGCGACAACTAATGAAAAACTGTTTTTT. The chain employs TRBV30 and TRBJ1-4; D remains unclear. From germline, CDR1 is GTSNPN and CDR2 SVGIG (reference sequence). Between the trimmed V and J ends, which lost 5 bases and 0 bases, there was a span of 7 bases. CDR3 length: 13 amino acids.

The chain is built from TRBV5-1 and TRBJ2-3; a possible D gene is TRBD1 (6 bases). The CDR3 consists of 15 residues. Germline-derived CDR1 and CDR2 are SGHRS and YFSETQ. V shed 7 bases and J shed 0 bases, with 15 bases lying between them. CDR3 sequence (DNA): TGCGCCAGCGACAGGTCAGGAAAAAGCACAGATACGCAGTATTTT. This translates into CASDRSGKSTDTQYF.

This clone was recorded only once. The chain couples TRBV4-1 to TRBJ2-7; TRBD1 aligns across 7 bases. CDR3 length: 16 amino acids. CDR1 is MGHRA and CDR2 is YSYEKL in the germline V gene. V gave up 1 base and J gave up 4 bases; unmatched junction bases: 10. CDR3 residues: CASSQARTGQRYEQYF. The CDR3, as DNA: TGCGCCAGCAGCCAAGCCCGGACAGGCCAACGGTACGAGCAGTACTTC.

As regards this clone: The sample holds other DNA sequences that translate to the same CDR3. CDR3 in DNA: TGTGCCTGGAGTGTATTGGGGTCCCAGCCCCAGCATTTT. This sequence encodes CAWSVLGSQPQHF. This rearrangement joins TRBV30 to TRBJ1-5; no reliable D call. V was shortened by 0 bases and J by 7 bases, with 10 bases between the two germline ends. The CDR3 totals 13 residues. Germline CDR1 reads GTSNPN; CDR2 reads SVGIG (reference sequence).

To note about this clone: Other nucleotide sequences in the sample specify the same CDR3. This chain uses TRBV28 with TRBJ1-2; D uncertain. Germline lookup yields CDR1 MDHEN and CDR2 SYDVKM. The CDR3 extends over 13 amino acids. Trimming pared 2 bases from V and 2 bases from J, leaving 6 bases between. In DNA, the CDR3 is TGTGCCAGCAGTTTACGGAGGAACTATGGCTACACCTTC. Its translation: CASSLRRNYGYTF.

The chain joins TRBV15 to TRBJ1-2; D may be TRBD1 (5 bases). CDR3 size: 13 residues. Germline V gene data show CDR1 as LNHNV and CDR2 as YYDKDF (reference sequence). The germline V and J ends were trimmed by 5 bases and 0 bases, with 7 bases remaining between them. Here the CDR3 reads CATSGGTNYGYTF. CDR3 DNA: TGTGCCACCAGCGGGGGGACTAACTATGGCTACACCTTC. The variable domain in full, with the rest retrieved from reference TRBV15 and TRBJ1-2, is DAMVIQNPRYQVTQFGKPVTLSCSQTLNHNVMYWYQQKSSQAPKLLFHYYDKDFNNEADTPDNFQSRRPNTSFCFLDIRSPGLGDTAMYLCATSGGTNYGYTFGSGTRLTVV.

The chain employs TRBV6-5 and TRBJ1-2, with 10 bases aligning to TRBD1. The germline CDR1 and CDR2 sequences are MNHEY and SVGAGI. With 8 bases clipped from V and 8 bases from J, the junction kept 11 bases outside the gene matches. This CDR3 is built from 14 residues. The CDR3 DNA sequence: TGTGCCAGCCATATAGGGGGACAGGGGTACGGCTACACCTTC. Encoded protein: CASHIGGQGYGYTF.

This clone has a single count. The genes are TRBV28 and TRBJ2-5; 7 bases agree with TRBD2. The CDR3 is made up of 14 amino acids. From germline, CDR1 is MDHEN and CDR2 SYDVKM. Losses at the gene ends were 6 bases for V and 6 bases for J; bases not matched to a gene: 10. CDR3 sequence reads: CASSPPLAGQTQYF. CDR3 bases: TGTGCCAGCAGCCCCCCCTTAGCGGGCCAGACCCAGTACTTC.

The CDR3 sequence: CASSTGQGFEKLFF. CDR3 coding DNA: TGCGCCAGCAGCACCGGACAGGGATTTGAAAAACTGTTTTTT. This sequence joins TRBV5-1 and TRBJ1-4; 8 bases fit TRBD1. The CDR3 is 14 residues long. Germline V gene sequence: CDR1 SGHRS, CDR2 YFSETQ. The V and J ends lost 4 bases and 7 bases, in that order; junction bases with no gene match: 6. Full variable domain (outside the CDR3, taken from reference TRBV5-1 and TRBJ1-4): KAGVTQTPRYLIKTRGQQVTLSCSPISGHRSVSWYQQTPGQGLQFLFEYFSETQRNKGNFPGRFSGRQFSNSRSEMNVSTLELGDSALYLCASSTGQGFEKLFFGSGTQLSVL.